This entry describes one T cell receptor (beta chain). Its antigen is as yet unknown. CDR1 SGHRS and CDR2 YFSETQ come from the germline V gene. The CDR3 is made up of 16 amino acids. This sample was included in a study of post-analysis software for immune sequencing data. The TCR beta cDNA libraries contained unique molecular identifiers. Yield was approximately 500,000 cDNA molecules from about 0.94 to 9.7 million T cells. TCRdb reprocessed the PCR reads via MiXCR and lists one record per CDR3 protein. This sample yields about 430,000 distinct CDR3 sequences, of which roughly 38% are seen a single time; approximately 7.1% belongs to the top ten. General study points: Elevated frequency relative to controls characterized 4 or 5 TRBV segments in patients, TRBV5-6, TRBV5-1 and TRBV20-1 among them. Multiple sclerosis patients had significantly lower normalized Chao1 diversity than controls. Batch-matched samples strongly co-clustered by F measure.

The TCR originated in a girl aged 2 to 9 with multiple sclerosis. Material: blood. V and J are TRBV5-1 and TRBJ2-7; 7 bases are shared with TRBD2. The J call is doubtful: the DNA matches TRBJ2-5 better. CDR3 amino acids: CASSTRLAPRLETQYF. CDR3 in DNA: TGCGCCAGCAGCACACGACTAGCCCCAAGGCTAGAGACCCAGTACTTC.